This T cell receptor beta chain was observed in a study of T cells in Graves' hyperthyroidism and ophthalmopathy. The CDR3 covers 15 residues. The germline V gene encodes CDR1 SGHRS and CDR2 YFSETQ. This clonotype was observed many times. Since a much larger clone is just one base distant, this may be a read error. TCR beta CDR3 region amplification was performed from RNA transcripts. With the HTBI primer set, the TCR CDR3 went through a first round of RT-PCR. TCRdb passed the multiplex PCR reads through MiXCR, listing each CDR3 protein once. The sample records around 540,000 distinct CDR3 sequences, about 16% being singletons.

The source is a woman younger than 45 with Graves' ophthalmopathy. The gene calls are TRBV5-1 and TRBJ2-2; no clear D gene. Sequencing was carried out using blood. The CDR3 reads CANSLRSENTGELFF. The CDR3 DNA reads as TGCGCCAACAGCTTAAGGTCTGAAAACACCGGGGAGCTGTTTTTT.